This T cell receptor (beta chain) was recovered during a study of control samples from healthy donors and cancer patients. There are 18 residues in the CDR3. Germline V lookup: CDR1 MDHEN, CDR2 SYDVKM. The V segment lost 4 bases and the J segment 4 bases; nucleotides outside the gene matches: 15. The repertoire was sequenced with immunoSEQ multiplex PCR; TCRdb's copy has only in-frame clones and lacks some. The sample lists over 150,000 clones, around 96% occurring once. Sequencing was done on a sample of blood. The gene calls are TRBV28 and TRBJ1-5; TRBD1 aligns across 8 bases. The sequence came from a woman aged 30 to 39 in good health. CDR3 in amino acids: CASSSPGLTGVPNQPQHF. CDR3 DNA: TGTGCCAGCAGTTCGCCAGGCTTGACAGGGGTCCCAAATCAGCCCCAGCATTTT.